This T cell receptor (beta chain) was captured by sequencing in a study of T cells in Graves' hyperthyroidism and ophthalmopathy. Researchers defined stable Graves' hyperthyroidism as no ophthalmopathy progression within 18 months. The hyperthyroidism was newly diagnosed and had lasted under 2 months; the patients were aged 18 to 65. Uncontrolled infections, other autoimmune diseases, pregnancy or lactation led to exclusion of patients. This clonotype has at least ten counts. Amplification yielded TCR beta CDR3 regions, with RNA transcripts as the source. The HTBI set primed first-round TCR CDR3 RT-PCR. TCRdb redid the calling of the multiplex PCR reads with MiXCR, one entry per CDR3 protein. The data contain around 350,000 distinct CDR3 sequences, about 20% of them singletons. CDR1 and CDR2 from the germline V gene are LNHNV and YYDKDF (reference sequence). Germline trimming cut 0 bases from V and 5 bases from J; bases unmatched to any gene: 9. The CDR3 extends over 16 amino acids.

The material sequenced was blood. The sequence came from a young woman with Graves' hyperthyroidism. This rearrangement joins TRBV15 to TRBJ1-1, with 7 positions matching TRBD1. As DNA, the CDR3 is TGTGCCACCAGCAGAGATCTAAGGGGGCTGGGGACTGAAGCTTTCTTT. Residues: CATSRDLRGLGTEAFF.